These T cell receptor beta chains were read from a single sample in a study of CD8 T cells in Susac syndrome. One entry per CDR3 protein, called by TCRdb with MiXCR from the immunoSEQ multiplex PCR reads. Of about 160,000 distinct CDR3 sequences listed, roughly 94% are singletons. The sequenced sample consisted of CD4+ T cells from PBMCs. The source is a human donor with multiple sclerosis. Both conserved end residues are part of each CDR3. The order of the fields is CDR3 length, clone size, J gene, D gene, V gene, CDR3 protein, CDR3 DNA. The D gene is left open where the match is weak. Rows may omit the clone size; those that give it use once, few, many or a size class.

CDR3 length: 12
clone size: .
J gene: TRBJ1-2
D gene: .
V gene: TRBV19
CDR3 protein: CASSMLGLGYTF
CDR3 DNA: TGTGCCAGTAGTATGTTGGGGCTTGGCTACACCTTC

CDR3 length: 13
clone size: .
J gene: TRBJ2-1
D gene: .
V gene: TRBV28
CDR3 protein: CASTSTRYNEQFF
CDR3 DNA: TGTGCCAGCACCTCTACCCGATACAATGAGCAGTTCTTC

CDR3 length: 15
clone size: .
J gene: TRBJ2-1
D gene: .
V gene: TRBV3-1
CDR3 protein: CASSQDQNRYNEQFF
CDR3 DNA: TGTGCCAGCAGCCAAGATCAGAATCGCTACAATGAGCAGTTCTTC

CDR3 length: 14
clone size: once
J gene: TRBJ1-2
D gene: .
V gene: TRBV4-1
CDR3 protein: CASSQSDKIYGYTF
CDR3 DNA: TGCGCCAGCAGCCAATCGGACAAGATCTATGGCTACACCTTC

CDR3 length: 14
clone size: .
J gene: TRBJ2-2
D gene: .
V gene: TRBV7-7
CDR3 protein: CASSPTRVNGELFF
CDR3 DNA: TGTGCCAGCAGCCCTACCCGGGTCAACGGGGAGCTGTTTTTT

CDR3 length: 16
clone size: .
J gene: TRBJ1-4
D gene: .
V gene: TRBV6-2/TRBV6-3
CDR3 protein: CASSYRTRVRVEKLFF
CDR3 DNA: TGTGCCAGCAGCTACCGGACCCGTGTACGAGTGGAAAAACTGTTTTTT

CDR3 length: 15
clone size: .
J gene: TRBJ2-5
D gene: .
V gene: TRBV5-6
CDR3 protein: CASSGPVPRQGTQYF
CDR3 DNA: TGTGCCAGCAGCGGTCCAGTACCGCGGCAGGGGACCCAGTACTTC

CDR3 length: 14
clone size: .
J gene: TRBJ1-3
D gene: .
V gene: TRBV7-7
CDR3 protein: CASSPDRYGNTIYF
CDR3 DNA: TGTGCCAGCAGCCCCGACAGATATGGAAACACCATATATTTT

CDR3 length: 13
clone size: .
J gene: TRBJ2-1
D gene: .
V gene: TRBV27
CDR3 protein: CASSGQTNNEQFF
CDR3 DNA: TGTGCCAGCAGTGGGCAGACAAACAATGAGCAGTTCTTC

CDR3 length: 14
clone size: once
J gene: TRBJ1-2
D gene: TRBD1
V gene: TRBV5-1
CDR3 protein: CASSGTGSAYGYTF
CDR3 DNA: TGCGCCAGCAGCGGGACAGGGTCCGCCTATGGCTACACCTTC

CDR3 length: 13
clone size: .
J gene: TRBJ2-7
D gene: TRBD2
V gene: TRBV20-1
CDR3 protein: CSAGTSASYEQYF
CDR3 DNA: TGCAGTGCGGGGACTAGCGCCTCCTACGAGCAGTACTTC

CDR3 length: 15
clone size: .
J gene: TRBJ2-1
D gene: .
V gene: TRBV6-6
CDR3 protein: CASSYKDTLRDEQFF
CDR3 DNA: TGTGCCAGCAGTTACAAGGACACCTTACGGGATGAGCAGTTCTTC

CDR3 length: 13
clone size: .
J gene: TRBJ2-1
D gene: TRBD2
V gene: TRBV20-1
CDR3 protein: CSARLAGVFEQFF
CDR3 DNA: TGCAGTGCTCGACTAGCGGGAGTTTTTGAGCAGTTCTTC

CDR3 length: 16
clone size: .
J gene: TRBJ2-5
D gene: .
V gene: TRBV18
CDR3 protein: CASSPVSRDSRETQYF
CDR3 DNA: TGTGCCAGCTCACCAGTCAGCAGGGACTCGAGGGAGACCCAGTACTTC

CDR3 length: 12
clone size: .
J gene: TRBJ2-7
D gene: .
V gene: TRBV20-1
CDR3 protein: CSASGRSDEQYF
CDR3 DNA: TGCAGTGCTAGCGGGAGATCTGACGAGCAGTACTTC